What follows are 11 T cell receptor beta chains derived from one specimen sequenced in a study of blood T cell repertoires in COVID-19. Some clones are missing from TCRdb's copy, which holds only in-frame ones; the method was immunoSEQ multiplex PCR. Counted here are about 400,000 clones, 86% occurring once; the ten biggest clones make up 7.1%. The sample was peripheral blood. Every receptor here comes from a woman in her fifties or sixties with COVID-19, enrolled during active disease.

The chain is built from TRBV24-1 and TRBJ2-3; TRBD2 might be the D (7 bases). From germline, CDR1 is KGHDR and CDR2 SFDVKD. Trimming removed 9 bases at V and 1 base at J, with 13 bases between. The CDR3 loop spans 14 amino acids. The CDR3 DNA sequence: TGTGCCACCGGGGGGGCAGGGGGCACAGATACGCAGTATTTT. This gives the protein CATGGAGGTDTQYF.

V gene TRBV30 combines with J gene TRBJ2-4, with 12 nucleotides matching TRBD2. Unmatched junction bases numbered 4, after V lost 3 bases and J lost 7 bases. CDR3 length equals 14 residues. Per germline, CDR1 GTSNPN and CDR2 SVGIG (reference sequence). CDR3 sequence: CAWSPTSGGNIQYF. The CDR3 nucleotides read TGTGCCTGGAGCCCCACTAGCGGGGGGAACATTCAGTACTTC.

V usage is TRBV7-2 and J usage is TRBJ2-1; tentatively, D is TRBD2 (7 bases). Germline CDR1 SGHTA, CDR2 FQGNSA. This CDR3 has 16 residues. The ends were cut back, 0 bases at V and 4 bases at J, with 13 bases in the middle. The CDR3 loop is CASSLAAGAGYNEQFF. CDR3 DNA sequence: TGTGCCAGCAGCTTAGCGGCGGGGGCAGGGTACAATGAGCAGTTCTTC.

As DNA, the CDR3 is TGTGCCAGCAGCCAAGGCCAGGGAGGGGACACTGAAGCTTTCTTT. Protein product: CASSQGQGGDTEAFF. The rearrangement joins TRBV4-2 to TRBJ1-1, with a weak D call TRBD1 (5 bases). The CDR3 loop spans 15 amino acids. Trimming pared 1 base from V and 3 bases from J, leaving 12 bases between. Germline V gene sequence: CDR1 LGHNA, CDR2 YNFKEQ.

This rearrangement joins TRBV10-3 to TRBJ2-7; 11 nucleotides line up with TRBD2. This CDR3 contains 16 residues. V trimming: 3 bases; J trimming: 3 bases; junction bases outside the gene matches: 7. CDR1 and CDR2 (germline): ENHRY, SYGVKD. The CDR3 DNA reads TGTGCCATCAGTGAAGGACCCGGGACTAGCGGCTACGAGCAGTACTTC. This sequence encodes CAISEGPGTSGYEQYF.

V gene TRBV7-9 combines with J gene TRBJ1-2; D not resolved. The V end lost 3 bases, the J end lost 4 bases, and 9 bases lay between the germline ends. In germline, CDR1 is SEHNR, CDR2 FQNEAQ (reference sequence). The CDR3 is 13 amino acids. The CDR3 spells CASSFAVGYGYTF. The CDR3 DNA is TGTGCCAGCAGCTTTGCGGTGGGCTATGGCTACACCTTC.

This clone came up once. The CDR3 nucleotides read TGTGCCAGTAGATCTCGGACAGGGGAGAACACTGAAGCTTTCTTT. This gives the protein CASRSRTGENTEAFF. V and J are TRBV19 and TRBJ1-1; 9 bases align to TRBD1. The CDR3 sequence is 15 residues long. V lost 6 bases, J lost 1 base, and 6 bases stayed unmatched. CDR1 is LNHDA, CDR2 SQIVND, per germline (reference sequence). Drawing the rest from reference TRBV19 and TRBJ1-1, the complete variable domain is DGGITQSPKYLFRKEGQNVTLSCEQNLNHDAMYWYRQDPGQGLRLIYYSQIVNDFQKGDIAEGYSVSREKKESFPLTVTSAQKNPTAFYLCASRSRTGENTEAFFGQGTRLTVV.

The chain joins TRBV18 to TRBJ1-1; D possibly corresponds to TRBD1 (6 bases). CDR3 size: 15 residues. Germline V gene lookup returns CDR1 KGHSH and CDR2 LQKENI. The ends were cut back, 4 bases at V and 1 base at J, with 13 bases in the middle. The DNA for the CDR3 is TGTGCCAGCTCACGGGGGCTCGATCCGAACACTGAAGCTTTCTTT. Amino acid sequence: CASSRGLDPNTEAFF.

The rearrangement joins TRBV14 to TRBJ1-6, with D tentatively TRBD1 (5 bases). The CDR3 runs to 13 residues. The V end lost 4 bases, the J end lost 7 bases, and 8 bases lay between the germline ends. Germline V lookup: CDR1 SGHDN, CDR2 FVKESK. CDR3 amino acids: CASSLRTNSPLHF. The CDR3 bases are TGTGCCAGCAGCCTAAGGACAAATTCACCCCTCCACTTT.

This chain links TRBV9 with TRBJ2-3; 9 nucleotides match TRBD2. The V and J ends lost 2 bases and 4 bases, in that order; junction bases with no gene match: 5. The germline gives CDR1 SGDLS, CDR2 YYNGEE. The CDR3 runs 15 residues. CDR3 sequence reads: CASSVSGGGADTQYF. As DNA, the CDR3 is TGTGCCAGCAGCGTTAGCGGGGGAGGGGCAGATACGCAGTATTTT.

The V call is TRBV6-1, the J call TRBJ1-2, with D unresolved. Trimming stripped 2 bases from V and 7 bases from J, with 11 bases between. The germline V gene encodes CDR1 MNHNS and CDR2 SASEGT. This CDR3 region has 13 residues. The CDR3 reads CASSENVRGGYTF. The CDR3 region has the DNA TGTGCCAGCAGTGAAAATGTGAGAGGTGGCTACACCTTC.